This entry lists 8 T cell receptor beta chains sequenced from one sample in a study of cytomegalovirus exposure and HLA in healthy donors. Primers for the PCR totalled 60 Vbeta and 13 Jbeta. Sequencing used immunoSEQ multiplex PCR; TCRdb keeps in-frame clones, though not all of them. This repertoire shows 120,000 to 150,000 clones, about three quarters found once; its top ten account for less than 1.5%. The material sequenced was PBMCs. All receptors derive from a male donor in good health and CMV-seropositive.

The table lists this clone with a few counts. Other DNA sequences in this sample translate to the same CDR3. The rearrangement uses TRBV29-1 and TRBJ2-7, with D tentatively TRBD2 (6 bases). Between the trimmed V and J ends, which lost 2 bases and 3 bases, there was a span of 11 bases. The CDR3 sequence is 13 residues long. The germline V gene encodes CDR1 SQVTM and CDR2 ANQGSEA. Here the CDR3 reads CSVESGGGYEQYF. CDR3 sequence (DNA): TGCAGCGTTGAATCCGGGGGAGGCTACGAGCAGTACTTC.

The chain has TRBV19 and TRBJ2-1, with D perhaps matching TRBD2 (6 bases). This CDR3 comprises 15 residues. Per germline, CDR1 LNHDA and CDR2 SQIVND (reference sequence). V was pared by 5 bases and J by 4 bases, with 15 bases between. In DNA, the CDR3 is TGTGCCAGTAGTTCCGTGGCGGGACCATACAATGAGCAGTTCTTC. As protein: CASSSVAGPYNEQFF.

This clone has a single count. Here the CDR3 DNA reads TGTGCCAGCAGTTTTGGGGCGGGAGGGCCCAGCACAGATACGCAGTATTTT. This gives the protein CASSFGAGGPSTDTQYF. The rearrangement uses TRBV28 and TRBJ2-3; 9 bases are a match to TRBD2. This CDR3 has 17 amino acids. Losses at the gene ends were 3 bases for V and 0 bases for J; bases not matched to a gene: 7. CDR1 and CDR2 (germline): MDHEN, SYDVKM.

The chain recombines TRBV6-1 with TRBJ2-7; D is ambiguous. The germline V and J ends were trimmed by 4 bases and 0 bases, with 4 bases remaining between them. The CDR3 runs 12 residues. The germline V gene encodes CDR1 MNHNS and CDR2 SASEGT. The CDR3 sequence: CASSVLSYEQYF. Here the CDR3 DNA reads TGTGCCAGCAGTGTTCTCTCCTACGAGCAGTACTTC.

V and J are TRBV19 and TRBJ2-1; TRBD2 might be the D (5 bases). There are 13 residues in the CDR3. CDR1 and CDR2 from the germline V gene are LNHDA and SQIVND (reference sequence). Trimming stripped 7 bases from V and 4 bases from J, with 11 bases between. The CDR3 nucleotides are TGTGCCAGTACCTCAGCGGCATACAATGAGCAGTTCTTC. This gives the protein CASTSAAYNEQFF.

The J gene is TRBJ2-1, the V gene TRBV10-2; TRBD2 matches 12 bases. The germline V gene has CDR1 WSHSY and CDR2 SAAADI. V gave up 4 bases and J gave up 5 bases; unmatched junction bases: 3. This CDR3 comprises 15 residues. This CDR3 reads CASSARLAGDNEQFF. DNA of the CDR3: TGCGCCAGCAGTGCGAGACTAGCGGGAGACAATGAGCAGTTCTTC.

This clone has just a few counts. V is TRBV6-4 and J is TRBJ2-3, with 11 bases identical to TRBD2. The V gene end was trimmed by 6 bases and the J gene end by 3 bases; junction bases not matched to a gene: 14. Per the germline V gene, CDR1 is MRHNA and CDR2 is SNTAGT. The CDR3 contains 18 residues. The CDR3 protein is CASSAHFSTSGETDTQYF. The CDR3 DNA is TGTGCCAGCAGCGCACATTTCTCGACTAGCGGGGAAACAGATACGCAGTATTTT.

The rearrangement links TRBV11-2 to TRBJ2-7, with 10 bases matching TRBD1. Germline trimming cut 3 bases from V and 2 bases from J; bases unmatched to any gene: 4. Germline V gives CDR1 SGHAT, CDR2 FQNNGV. The CDR3 is 15 amino acids. The CDR3 coding sequence is TGTGCCAGCAGCTTCGGAGGGACAGGGGCCTACGAGCAGTACTTC. Amino acid sequence: CASSFGGTGAYEQYF.